This entry features one T cell receptor beta chain sequence. The entry originates in a study of blood T cell repertoires in COVID-19. Background on the study: T cells, B-cell-depleted T cells, or PBMCs supplied cDNA or gDNA.

Here immunoSEQ multiplex PCR was the method, and the copy in TCRdb shows in-frame clones only, minus some. The table lists about 250,000 clones, roughly 82% of them singletons. Sequenced input: peripheral blood. The TCR sequence derives from a woman between 65 and 79 years old with acute or convalescent COVID-19.

CDR3 in DNA: TGTGCCAGCAGCTTAAGCGGCCCCTACGAGCAGTACTTC. Translating gives CASSLSGPYEQYF. The chain combines TRBV7-2 with TRBJ2-7; maybe TRBD2 (5 bases). Germline lookup yields CDR1 SGHTA and CDR2 FQGNSA. CDR3 length: 13 residues. Trimming pared 2 bases from V and 2 bases from J, leaving 7 bases between.